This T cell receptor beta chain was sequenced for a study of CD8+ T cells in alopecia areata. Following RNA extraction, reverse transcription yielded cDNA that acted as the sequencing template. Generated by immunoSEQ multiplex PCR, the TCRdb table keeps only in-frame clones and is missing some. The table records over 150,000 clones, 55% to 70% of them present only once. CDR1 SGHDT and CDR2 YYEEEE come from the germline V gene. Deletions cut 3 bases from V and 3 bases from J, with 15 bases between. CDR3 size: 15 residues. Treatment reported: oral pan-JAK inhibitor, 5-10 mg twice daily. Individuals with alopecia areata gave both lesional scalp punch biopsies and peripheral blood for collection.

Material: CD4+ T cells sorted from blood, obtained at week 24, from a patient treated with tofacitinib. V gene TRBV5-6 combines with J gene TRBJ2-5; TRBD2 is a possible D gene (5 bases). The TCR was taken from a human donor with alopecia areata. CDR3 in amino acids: CASSWALTGKETQYF. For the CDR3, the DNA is TGTGCCAGCAGCTGGGCCCTAACGGGAAAAGAGACCCAGTACTTC.